The present T cell receptor (beta chain) was sequenced within a study of blood T cell repertoires in COVID-19. Study-wide context: The analysed material was cDNA or gDNA that came from T cells, B-cell-depleted T cells, or PBMCs.

Seattle enrolled patients during active infection and tracked them longitudinally. This CDR3 is 15 amino acids long. Germline V lookup: CDR1 ENHRY, CDR2 SYGVKD. Between the trimmed V and J ends, which lost 0 bases and 2 bases, there was a span of 10 bases. This clone was detected only once. In the original analysis: Reference gene primer amplification in the assay estimated nucleated cell counts. Produced via immunoSEQ multiplex PCR; TCRdb's table is partial and in-frame only. V and J calls plus clone size are reproduced from that table; the DNA served to infer D and trimming. The repertoire holds under 400,000 clones, with approximately 88% as singletons.

Sequencing was done on a sample of peripheral blood. The receptor's source is a young woman with COVID-19, enrolled during active disease. V is TRBV10-3 and J is TRBJ2-5; D is perhaps TRBD2 (5 bases). For the CDR3, the DNA is TGTGCCATCAGTGAGTCAAGCGGAGATCAAGAGACCCAGTACTTC. Protein sequence: CAISESSGDQETQYF.